The TCR beta chain described here comes from a study of T cell responses to AZD1222 COVID-19 vaccine. Turning to the study itself: Whether given at about 4 or about 12 weeks, second doses were pooled.

Findings and caveats of the study: Donors were chiefly white British, with a greater number of females, and clonal diversity was perhaps underestimated.

This CDR3 comprises 17 residues. Looked up from germline, CDR1 is SGDLS and CDR2 is YYNGEE. V was clipped by 2 bases and J by 1 base, with 18 bases between them. TCRdb's table, derived via immunoSEQ multiplex PCR, lists solely in-frame clones and lacks some. The table includes 95,000 to 150,000 clones, around 87% detected once. Of note for this clone: Its antigen remains unidentified.

The sample consisted of peripheral blood, taken on day 0 of AZD1222 vaccination. The rearrangement links TRBV9 to TRBJ1-1; no reliable D call. The sequence came from an adult in good health. DNA of the CDR3: TGTGCCAGCAGCGTTAACGGGGTTCTTAGAGAGAACACTGAAGCTTTCTTT. Residues: CASSVNGVLRENTEAFF.